The clone carrying this T cell receptor (beta chain) was counted only a few times. Its antigen is not identified. This entry is derived from a study of T cells in Graves' hyperthyroidism and ophthalmopathy. Regarding the study as a whole: Also found in blood were most expanded thyroid clonotypes above 0.001.

The study defined stable Graves' hyperthyroidism as no ophthalmopathy progression within 18 months. The study enrolled patients aged 18 to 65 with newly diagnosed hyperthyroidism of under 2 months' duration. Diagnosis rested on symptoms, serum thyroxine and TRAb, thyroid ultrasound, and orbital computed tomography. Looked up from germline, CDR1 is SQVTM and CDR2 is ANQGSEA. This CDR3 has 14 amino acids. The V end lost 3 bases, the J end lost 5 bases, and 13 bases lay between the germline ends. From RNA transcripts, TCR beta CDR3 regions were amplified. Primed by the HTBI set, a first-round RT-PCR was run on the TCR CDR3. TCRdb independently ran MiXCR on the multiplex PCR reads; one entry per CDR3 protein. The data hold over 700,000 distinct CDR3 sequences, with under 45% observed a single time.

The sequencing sample was made of blood. The chain couples TRBV29-1 to TRBJ2-2; possible D gene TRBD2, 6 bases. The TCR sequence derives from a woman aged 40 to 50 with Graves' hyperthyroidism. As DNA, the CDR3 is TGCAGCGTTGAGGGGGGTCAGGTGACCGGGGAGCTGTTTTTT. It translates to CSVEGGQVTGELFF.